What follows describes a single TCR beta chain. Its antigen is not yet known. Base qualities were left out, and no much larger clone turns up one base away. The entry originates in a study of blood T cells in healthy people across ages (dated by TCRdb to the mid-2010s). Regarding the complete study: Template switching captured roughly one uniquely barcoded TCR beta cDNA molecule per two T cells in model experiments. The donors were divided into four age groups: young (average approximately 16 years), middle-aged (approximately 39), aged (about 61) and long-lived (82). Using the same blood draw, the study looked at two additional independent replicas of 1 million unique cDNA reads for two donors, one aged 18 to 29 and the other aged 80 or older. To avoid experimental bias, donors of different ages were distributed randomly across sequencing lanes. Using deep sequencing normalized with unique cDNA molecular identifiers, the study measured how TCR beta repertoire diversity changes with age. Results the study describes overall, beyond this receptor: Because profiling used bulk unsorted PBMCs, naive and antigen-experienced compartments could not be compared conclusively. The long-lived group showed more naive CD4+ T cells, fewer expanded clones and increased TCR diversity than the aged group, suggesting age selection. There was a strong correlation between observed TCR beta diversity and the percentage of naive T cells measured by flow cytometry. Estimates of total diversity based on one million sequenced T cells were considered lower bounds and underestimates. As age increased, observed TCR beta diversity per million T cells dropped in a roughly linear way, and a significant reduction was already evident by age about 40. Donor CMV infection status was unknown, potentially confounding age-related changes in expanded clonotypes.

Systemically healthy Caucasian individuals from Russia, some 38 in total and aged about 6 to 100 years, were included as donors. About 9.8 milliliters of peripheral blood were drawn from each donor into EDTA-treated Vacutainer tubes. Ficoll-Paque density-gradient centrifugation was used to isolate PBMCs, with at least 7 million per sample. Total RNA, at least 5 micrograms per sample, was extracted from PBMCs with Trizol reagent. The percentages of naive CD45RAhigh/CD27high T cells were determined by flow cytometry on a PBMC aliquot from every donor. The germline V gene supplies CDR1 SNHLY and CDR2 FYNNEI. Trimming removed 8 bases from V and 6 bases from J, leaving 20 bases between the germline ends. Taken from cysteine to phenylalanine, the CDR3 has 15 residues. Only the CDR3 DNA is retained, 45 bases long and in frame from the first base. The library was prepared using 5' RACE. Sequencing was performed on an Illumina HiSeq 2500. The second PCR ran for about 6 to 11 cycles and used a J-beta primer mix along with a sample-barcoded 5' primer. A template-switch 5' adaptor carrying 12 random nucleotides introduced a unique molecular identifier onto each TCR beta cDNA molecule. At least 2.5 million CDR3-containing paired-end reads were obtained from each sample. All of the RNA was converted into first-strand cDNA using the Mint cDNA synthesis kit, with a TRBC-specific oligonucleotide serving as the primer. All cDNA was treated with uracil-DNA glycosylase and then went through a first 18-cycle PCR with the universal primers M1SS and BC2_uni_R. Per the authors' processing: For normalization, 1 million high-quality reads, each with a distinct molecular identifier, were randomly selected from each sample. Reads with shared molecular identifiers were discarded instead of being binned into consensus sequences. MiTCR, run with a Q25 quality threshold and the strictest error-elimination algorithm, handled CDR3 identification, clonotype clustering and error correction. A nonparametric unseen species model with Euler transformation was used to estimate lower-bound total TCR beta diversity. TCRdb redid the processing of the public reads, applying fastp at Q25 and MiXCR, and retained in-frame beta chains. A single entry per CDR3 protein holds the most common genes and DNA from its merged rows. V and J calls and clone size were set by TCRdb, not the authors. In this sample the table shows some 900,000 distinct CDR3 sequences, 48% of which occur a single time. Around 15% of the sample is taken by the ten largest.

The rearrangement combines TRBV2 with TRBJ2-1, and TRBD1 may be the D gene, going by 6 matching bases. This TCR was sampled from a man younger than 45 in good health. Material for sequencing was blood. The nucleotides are TGTGCCAGCGGAGGAAGAGCAGGGGCCGTCAATGAGCAGTTCTTC. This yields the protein CASGGRAGAVNEQFF. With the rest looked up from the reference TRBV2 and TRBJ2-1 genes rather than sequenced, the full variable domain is EPEVTQTPSHQVTQMGQEVILRCVPISNHLYFYWYRQILGQKVEFLVSFYNNEISEKSEIFDDQFSVERPDGSNFTLKIRSTKLEDSAMYFCASGGRAGAVNEQFFGPGTRLTVL.